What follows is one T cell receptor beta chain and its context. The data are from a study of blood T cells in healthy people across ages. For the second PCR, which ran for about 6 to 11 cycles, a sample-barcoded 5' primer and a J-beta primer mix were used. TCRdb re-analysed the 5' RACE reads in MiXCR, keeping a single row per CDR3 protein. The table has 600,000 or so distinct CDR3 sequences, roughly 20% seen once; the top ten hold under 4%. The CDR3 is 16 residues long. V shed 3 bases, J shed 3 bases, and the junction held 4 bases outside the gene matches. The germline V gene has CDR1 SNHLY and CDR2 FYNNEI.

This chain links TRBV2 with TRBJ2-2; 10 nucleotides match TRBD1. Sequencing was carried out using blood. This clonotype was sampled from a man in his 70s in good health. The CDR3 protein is CASSDRGQGDTGELFF. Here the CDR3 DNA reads TGTGCCAGCAGTGATCGCGGACAGGGGGACACCGGGGAGCTGTTTTTT.